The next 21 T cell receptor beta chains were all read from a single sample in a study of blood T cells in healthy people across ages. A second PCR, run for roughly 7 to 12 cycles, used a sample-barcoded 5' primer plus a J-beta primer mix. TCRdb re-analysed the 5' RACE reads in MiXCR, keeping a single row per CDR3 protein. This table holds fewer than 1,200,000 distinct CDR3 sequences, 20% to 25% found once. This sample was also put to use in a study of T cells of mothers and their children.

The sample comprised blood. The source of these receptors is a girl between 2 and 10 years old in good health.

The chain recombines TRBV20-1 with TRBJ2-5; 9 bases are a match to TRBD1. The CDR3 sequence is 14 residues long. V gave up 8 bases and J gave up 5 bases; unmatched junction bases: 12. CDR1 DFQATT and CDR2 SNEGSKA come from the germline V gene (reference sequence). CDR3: CSPRKPGQGETQYF. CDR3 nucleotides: TGCAGTCCACGAAAACCGGGACAGGGTGAGACCCAGTACTTC.

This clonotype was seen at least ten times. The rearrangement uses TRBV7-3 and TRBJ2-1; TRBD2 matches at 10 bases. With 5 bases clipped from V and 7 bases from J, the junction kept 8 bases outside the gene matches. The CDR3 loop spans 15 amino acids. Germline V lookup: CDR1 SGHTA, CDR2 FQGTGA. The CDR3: CASSPAGGPPNEQFF. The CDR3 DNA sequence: TGTGCCAGCAGCCCAGCGGGGGGGCCTCCAAATGAGCAGTTCTTC.

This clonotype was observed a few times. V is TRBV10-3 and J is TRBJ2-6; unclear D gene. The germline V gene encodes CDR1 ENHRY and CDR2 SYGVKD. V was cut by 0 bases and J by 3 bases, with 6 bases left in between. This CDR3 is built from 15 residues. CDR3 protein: CAISESIGGANVLTF. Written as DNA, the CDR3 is TGTGCCATCAGTGAGTCGATCGGTGGGGCCAACGTCCTGACTTTC.

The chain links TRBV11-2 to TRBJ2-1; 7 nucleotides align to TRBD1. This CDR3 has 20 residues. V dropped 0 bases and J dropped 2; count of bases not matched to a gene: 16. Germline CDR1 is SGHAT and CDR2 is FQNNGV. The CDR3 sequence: CASSLDPGQTSQATYNEQFF. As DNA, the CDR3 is TGTGCCAGCAGCTTAGACCCGGGACAGACCTCCCAGGCTACCTACAATGAGCAGTTCTTC.

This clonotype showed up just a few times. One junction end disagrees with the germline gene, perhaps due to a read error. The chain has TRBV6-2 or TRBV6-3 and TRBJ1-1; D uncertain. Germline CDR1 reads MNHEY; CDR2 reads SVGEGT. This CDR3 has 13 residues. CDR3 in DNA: TGTGCCGGCAGACGTGACTTGAACACTGAAGCTTTCTTT. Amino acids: CAGRRDLNTEAFF.

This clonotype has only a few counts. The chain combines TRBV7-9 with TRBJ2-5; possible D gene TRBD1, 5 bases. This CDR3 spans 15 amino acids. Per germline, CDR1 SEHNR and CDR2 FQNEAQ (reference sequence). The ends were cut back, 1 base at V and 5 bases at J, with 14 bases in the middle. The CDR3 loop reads CASSLEGASAETQYF. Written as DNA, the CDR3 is TGTGCCAGCAGCTTAGAAGGGGCGAGTGCGGAGACCCAGTACTTC.

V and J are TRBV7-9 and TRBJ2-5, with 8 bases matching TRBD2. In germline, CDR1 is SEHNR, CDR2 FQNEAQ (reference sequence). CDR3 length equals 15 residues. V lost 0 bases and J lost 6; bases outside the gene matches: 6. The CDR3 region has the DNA TGTGCCAGCAGCTTAGCCAGCGGGAGCTTTCAGACCCAGTACTTC. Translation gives CASSLASGSFQTQYF. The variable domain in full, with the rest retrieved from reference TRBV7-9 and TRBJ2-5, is DTGVSQNPRHKITKRGQNVTFRCDPISEHNRLYWYRQTLGQGPEFLTYFQNEAQLEKSRLLSDRFSAERPKGSFSTLEIQRTEQGDSAMYLCASSLASGSFQTQYFGPGTRLLVL.

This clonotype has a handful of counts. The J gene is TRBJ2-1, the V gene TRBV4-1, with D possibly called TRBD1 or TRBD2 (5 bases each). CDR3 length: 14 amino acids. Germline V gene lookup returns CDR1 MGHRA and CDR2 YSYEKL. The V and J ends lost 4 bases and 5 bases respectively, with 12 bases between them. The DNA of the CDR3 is TGCGCCAGCAGCCGGGGACCCCTAGACAATGAGCAGTTCTTC. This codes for CASSRGPLDNEQFF.

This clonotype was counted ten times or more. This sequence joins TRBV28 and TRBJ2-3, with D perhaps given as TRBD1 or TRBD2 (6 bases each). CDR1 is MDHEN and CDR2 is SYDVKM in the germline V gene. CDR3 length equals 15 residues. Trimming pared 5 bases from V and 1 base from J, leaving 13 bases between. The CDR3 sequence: CASSRQEGGTDTQYF. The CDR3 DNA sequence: TGTGCCAGCAGTAGACAGGAGGGGGGCACAGATACGCAGTATTTT.

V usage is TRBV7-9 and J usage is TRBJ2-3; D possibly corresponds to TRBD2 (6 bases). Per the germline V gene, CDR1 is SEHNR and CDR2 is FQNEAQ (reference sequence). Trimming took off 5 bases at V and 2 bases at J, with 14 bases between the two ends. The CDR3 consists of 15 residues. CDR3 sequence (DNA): TGTGCCAGCAGCCCGGGACTCTTACACACAGATACGCAGTATTTT. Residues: CASSPGLLHTDTQYF.

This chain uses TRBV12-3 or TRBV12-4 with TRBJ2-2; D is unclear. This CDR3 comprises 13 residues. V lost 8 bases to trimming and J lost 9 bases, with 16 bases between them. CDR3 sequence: CASLMFRGWELFF. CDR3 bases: TGTGCCAGCCTCATGTTTAGAGGTTGGGAGCTGTTTTTT.

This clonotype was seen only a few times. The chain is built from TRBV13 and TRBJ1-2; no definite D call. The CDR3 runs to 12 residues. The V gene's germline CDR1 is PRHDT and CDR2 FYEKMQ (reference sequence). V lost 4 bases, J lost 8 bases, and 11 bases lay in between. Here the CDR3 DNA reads TGTGCCAGCAGCTACGAAGTTGAGGGCTACACCTTC. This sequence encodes CASSYEVEGYTF.

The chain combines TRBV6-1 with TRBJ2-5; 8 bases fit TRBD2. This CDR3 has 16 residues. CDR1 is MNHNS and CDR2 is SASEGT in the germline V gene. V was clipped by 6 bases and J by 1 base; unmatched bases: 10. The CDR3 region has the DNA TGTGCCAGCAGACGCTCAGCGGGAGTAATCCAAGAGACCCAGTACTTC. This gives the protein CASRRSAGVIQETQYF.

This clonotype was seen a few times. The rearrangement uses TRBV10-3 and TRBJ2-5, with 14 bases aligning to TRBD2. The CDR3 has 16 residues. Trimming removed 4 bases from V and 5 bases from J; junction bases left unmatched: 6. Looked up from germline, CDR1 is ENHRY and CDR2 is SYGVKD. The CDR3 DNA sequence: TGTGCCATCAGTGGTGGACTAGCGGGGGGTCAGGAGACCCAGTACTTC. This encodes CAISGGLAGGQETQYF.

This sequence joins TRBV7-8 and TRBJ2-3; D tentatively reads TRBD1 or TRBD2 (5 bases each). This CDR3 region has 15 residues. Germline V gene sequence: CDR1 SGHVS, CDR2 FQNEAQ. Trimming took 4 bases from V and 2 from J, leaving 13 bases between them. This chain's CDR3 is CASSSDWGNTDTQYF. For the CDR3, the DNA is TGTGCCAGCAGCTCCGACTGGGGGAACACAGATACGCAGTATTTT.

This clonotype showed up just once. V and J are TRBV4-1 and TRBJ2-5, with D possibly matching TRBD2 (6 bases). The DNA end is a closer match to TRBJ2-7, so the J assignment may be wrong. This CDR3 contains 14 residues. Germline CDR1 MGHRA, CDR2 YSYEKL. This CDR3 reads CASSQLREAYEQYF. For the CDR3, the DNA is TGCGCCAGCAGCCAACTGAGGGAGGCCTACGAGCAGTACTTC.

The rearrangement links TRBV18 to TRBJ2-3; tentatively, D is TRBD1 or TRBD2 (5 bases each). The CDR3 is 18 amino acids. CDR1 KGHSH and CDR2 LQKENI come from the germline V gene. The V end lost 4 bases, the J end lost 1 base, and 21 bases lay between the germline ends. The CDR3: CASSREARGEERTDTQYF. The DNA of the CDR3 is TGTGCCAGCTCACGGGAAGCAAGAGGGGAAGAGCGCACAGATACGCAGTATTTT.

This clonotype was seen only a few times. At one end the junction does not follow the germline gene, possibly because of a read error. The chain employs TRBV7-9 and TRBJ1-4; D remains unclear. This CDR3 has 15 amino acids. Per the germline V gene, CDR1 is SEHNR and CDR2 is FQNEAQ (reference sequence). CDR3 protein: CASSLTPDLNEKLFF. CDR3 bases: TGTGCCAGCAGCTTAACTCCCGACCTTAATGAAAAGCTGTTTTTT.

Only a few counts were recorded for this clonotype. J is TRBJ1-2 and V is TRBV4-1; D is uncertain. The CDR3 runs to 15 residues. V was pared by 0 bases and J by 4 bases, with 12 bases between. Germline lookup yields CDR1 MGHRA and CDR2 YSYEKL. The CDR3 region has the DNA TGCGCCAGCAGCCAAGATAGCGGCAGCTTCTATGGCTACACCTTC. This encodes CASSQDSGSFYGYTF.

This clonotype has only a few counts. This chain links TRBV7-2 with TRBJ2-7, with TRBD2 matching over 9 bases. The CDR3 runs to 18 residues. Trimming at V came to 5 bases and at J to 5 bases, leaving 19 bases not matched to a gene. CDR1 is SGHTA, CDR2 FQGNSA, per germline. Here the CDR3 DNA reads TGTGCCAGCAGCGTCCCCCGGGGTAGCGGGGGCAGGGAAAACGAGCAGTACTTC. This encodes CASSVPRGSGGRENEQYF.

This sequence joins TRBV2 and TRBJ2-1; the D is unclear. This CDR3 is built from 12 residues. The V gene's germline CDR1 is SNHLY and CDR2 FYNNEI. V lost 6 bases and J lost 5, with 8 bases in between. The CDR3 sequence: CASRWYNNEQFF. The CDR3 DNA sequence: TGTGCCAGCAGGTGGTATAACAATGAGCAGTTCTTC.